These 31 T cell receptor beta chains were sequenced from one sample in a study of blood T cell repertoires in COVID-19. TCRdb's table, derived via immunoSEQ multiplex PCR, lists solely in-frame clones and lacks some. The table records roughly 440,000 clones, approximately 89% of them present only once. Sequencing input: peripheral blood. The receptor set was obtained from a woman in her forties or fifties with COVID-19, enrolled during active disease.

The J gene is TRBJ1-3, the V gene TRBV2; 9 bases fit TRBD1. With 7 bases clipped from V and 4 bases from J, the junction kept 5 bases outside the gene matches. The CDR3 totals 14 residues. CDR1 and CDR2 from the germline V gene are SNHLY and FYNNEI. The CDR3 region is CASIQGALGNTIYF. In DNA form, the CDR3 reads TGTGCCAGCATACAGGGGGCCTTAGGAAACACCATATATTTT.

The chain joins TRBV5-1 to TRBJ1-1; the match to TRBD1 covers 8 bases. Germline CDR1 is SGHRS and CDR2 is YFSETQ. The J segment lost 5 bases and the V segment lost 3 bases, leaving 6 bases of the junction unmatched. This CDR3 is 14 amino acids long. The CDR3 coding sequence is TGCGCCAGCAGCTCCAGGACAGGGAAAACTGAAGCTTTCTTT. The encoded protein is CASSSRTGKTEAFF.

The chain has TRBV19 and TRBJ1-1; 9 nucleotides agree with TRBD1. The germline V gene encodes CDR1 LNHDA and CDR2 SQIVND (reference sequence). The V segment lost 3 bases and the J segment 3 bases; nucleotides outside the gene matches: 2. This CDR3 spans 14 amino acids. The CDR3 coding sequence is TGTGCCAGTAGTATTAGGGACAGGGACACTGAAGCTTTCTTT. Translated: CASSIRDRDTEAFF. Together with reference TRBV19 and TRBJ1-1, the CDR3 gives the full variable domain: DGGITQSPKYLFRKEGQNVTLSCEQNLNHDAMYWYRQDPGQGLRLIYYSQIVNDFQKGDIAEGYSVSREKKESFPLTVTSAQKNPTAFYLCASSIRDRDTEAFFGQGTRLTVV.

The chain joins TRBV5-1 to TRBJ1-2; 7 nucleotides line up with TRBD1. With 0 bases clipped from V and 8 bases from J, the junction kept 10 bases outside the gene matches. Per the germline V gene, CDR1 is SGHRS and CDR2 is YFSETQ. There are 15 residues in the CDR3. The DNA of the CDR3 is TGCGCCAGCAGCTTGGTGTTAGGGGACAGTTTAGGCTACACCTTC. Its protein is CASSLVLGDSLGYTF.

The chain carries TRBV25-1 and TRBJ2-1; 7 bases are shared with TRBD2. With V trimmed by 7 bases and J by 9 bases, 15 bases remained unmatched. Germline lookup yields CDR1 MGHDK and CDR2 SYGVNS. The CDR3 contains 15 residues. The CDR3 DNA is TGTGCCAGCACCTTCCCTGGGCGGGGGAACACTGAGCAGTTCTTC. Translated, it gives CASTFPGRGNTEQFF.

This clone came up once. The chain links TRBV12-3 or TRBV12-4 to TRBJ1-2, with 7 nucleotides matching TRBD1. The V and J ends lost 6 bases and 3 bases, in that order; junction bases with no gene match: 4. This CDR3 is built from 13 residues. The CDR3 loop is CASSQTGHYGYTF. In nucleotides, the CDR3 is TGTGCCAGCAGCCAGACAGGGCACTATGGCTACACCTTC.

This chain uses TRBV5-1 with TRBJ2-1, with 16 bases identical to TRBD2. Germline V gives CDR1 SGHRS, CDR2 YFSETQ. After removal of 4 bases from V and 5 bases from J, the junction contained 6 bases not matched to a gene. This CDR3 is 17 amino acids long. CDR3 DNA: TGCGCCAGCAGCCTGGGACTAGCGGGGGGGCTAAACAATGAGCAGTTCTTC. Translated: CASSLGLAGGLNNEQFF. Full variable domain (outside the CDR3, taken from reference TRBV5-1 and TRBJ2-1): KAGVTQTPRYLIKTRGQQVTLSCSPISGHRSVSWYQQTPGQGLQFLFEYFSETQRNKGNFPGRFSGRQFSNSRSEMNVSTLELGDSALYLCASSLGLAGGLNNEQFFGPGTRLTVL.

The rearrangement uses TRBV7-3 and TRBJ1-2, with 8 bases fitting TRBD1. The CDR3 is made up of 16 amino acids. The germline V gene has CDR1 SGHTA and CDR2 FQGTGA. V shed 1 base, J shed 2 bases, and the junction held 6 bases outside the gene matches. The CDR3 here is CASSLIGQGWNYGYTF. The CDR3, as DNA: TGTGCCAGCAGCTTAATAGGACAGGGCTGGAACTATGGCTACACCTTC.

This clone has a single count. This chain links TRBV9 with TRBJ2-3; 10 nucleotides agree with TRBD2. Trimming removed 2 bases from V and 6 bases from J; junction bases left unmatched: 9. CDR3 length: 16 amino acids. Germline V gene sequence: CDR1 SGDLS, CDR2 YYNGEE. This CDR3 is CASSVTSGGASDTQYF. In nucleotides, the CDR3 is TGTGCCAGCAGCGTTACCAGCGGGGGGGCCTCGGATACGCAGTATTTT.

The gene calls are TRBV5-4 and TRBJ2-1; 11 positions agree with TRBD2. The CDR3 totals 19 residues. The germline gives CDR1 SGHNT, CDR2 YYREEE (reference sequence). J was trimmed by 6 bases and V by 1 base; bases with no gene match: 15. The CDR3 sequence is CASSLSLLAGGRILNEQFF. The CDR3 coding sequence is TGTGCCAGCAGCTTGAGTCTTCTAGCGGGGGGCCGTATCCTCAATGAGCAGTTCTTC.

The chain carries TRBV7-8 and TRBJ2-1; 9 bases fit TRBD1. The CDR3 has 17 residues. The junction had 10 bases not matched to a gene; V was cut back by 1 base and J by 6 bases. Germline V gives CDR1 SGHVS, CDR2 FQNEAQ. Here the CDR3 DNA reads TGTGCCAGCAGCTTAGAAGTCGACAGGGGGGTGATCAATGAGCAGTTCTTC. Protein product: CASSLEVDRGVINEQFF. Using reference TRBV7-8 and TRBJ2-1 for the parts outside the CDR3, the full variable domain is GAGVSQSPRYKVAKRGQDVALRCDPISGHVSLFWYQQALGQGPEFLTYFQNEAQLDKSGLPSDRFFAERPEGSVSTLKIQRTQQEDSAVYLCASSLEVDRGVINEQFFGPGTRLTVL.

The chain links TRBV7-9 to TRBJ2-7, with 8 bases aligning to TRBD1. This CDR3 spans 17 amino acids. The junction had 13 bases not matched to a gene; V was cut back by 4 bases and J by 2 bases. In germline, CDR1 is SEHNR, CDR2 FQNEAQ (reference sequence). This CDR3 is CASSSGTGGLGAYEQYF. The CDR3 coding sequence is TGTGCCAGCAGCTCCGGGACAGGAGGTTTAGGGGCCTACGAGCAGTACTTC. Together with reference TRBV7-9 and TRBJ2-7, the CDR3 gives the full variable domain: DTGVSQNPRHKITKRGQNVTFRCDPISEHNRLYWYRQTLGQGPEFLTYFQNEAQLEKSRLLSDRFSAERPKGSFSTLEIQRTEQGDSAMYLCASSSGTGGLGAYEQYFGPGTRLTVT.

This clone was seen only once. This sequence joins TRBV11-2 and TRBJ2-2; 8 bases match TRBD1. Unmatched junction bases numbered 3, after V lost 8 bases and J lost 4 bases. In germline, CDR1 is SGHAT, CDR2 FQNNGV. This CDR3 spans 13 amino acids. As DNA, the CDR3 is TGTGCCAGCCCCAGGGGGCTCACCGGGGAGCTGTTTTTT. Translation: CASPRGLTGELFF. The whole variable domain, filled in from reference TRBV11-2 and TRBJ2-2, reads EAGVAQSPRYKIIEKRQSVAFWCNPISGHATLYWYQQILGQGPKLLIQFQNNGVVDDSQLPKDRFSAERLKGVDSTLKIQPAKLEDSAVYLCASPRGLTGELFFGEGSRLTVL.

This rearrangement joins TRBV5-1 to TRBJ1-2; D gene ambiguous. V was clipped by 0 bases and J by 1 base, with 7 bases between them. CDR1 SGHRS and CDR2 YFSETQ come from the germline V gene. The CDR3 loop spans 14 amino acids. In nucleotides, the CDR3 is TGCGCCAGCAGCTTGGGGAGGATTAACTATGGCTACACCTTC. This gives the protein CASSLGRINYGYTF.

The rearrangement links TRBV6-5 to TRBJ2-1, with D unclear. V dropped 7 bases and J dropped 7 bases, with 20 bases sitting between them. Germline-derived CDR1 and CDR2 are MNHEY and SVGAGI. CDR3 length equals 15 residues. CDR3 region: CASKSETGLQNEQFF. The CDR3 bases are TGTGCCAGCAAATCGGAGACGGGTCTCCAGAATGAGCAGTTCTTC.

The chain couples TRBV9 to TRBJ2-3, with D possibly TRBD2 on 5 matching bases. CDR3 length equals 16 residues. V shed 0 bases and J shed 0 bases, with 11 bases lying between them. Germline lookup yields CDR1 SGDLS and CDR2 YYNGEE. The CDR3 region is CASSVDISGSTDTQYF. The CDR3 DNA reads TGTGCCAGCAGCGTAGATATCTCGGGGAGCACAGATACGCAGTATTTT.

This chain uses TRBV9 with TRBJ2-1; TRBD1 is a possible D gene (8 bases). The CDR3 consists of 16 residues. Trimming shortened V by 1 base and J by 5 bases, and 16 bases separated the two germline ends. Germline CDR1 is SGDLS and CDR2 is YYNGEE. The CDR3 nucleotides are TGTGCCAGCAGCGTAACTGGACAGGGAGGGCACAATGAGCAGTTCTTC. It codes for CASSVTGQGGHNEQFF.

This clone was seen once. This chain connects TRBV4-2 to TRBJ1-5; D is unresolved. Per germline, CDR1 LGHNA and CDR2 YNFKEQ. This CDR3 is built from 12 residues. The V gene lost 3 bases and the J gene lost 3 bases, with 3 bases spanning the gap. CDR3 amino acids: CASSQANQPQHF. The CDR3 DNA sequence: TGTGCCAGCAGCCAGGCCAATCAGCCCCAGCATTTT.

V usage is TRBV7-2 and J usage is TRBJ2-7, with TRBD1 identical over 9 bases. The J segment lost 5 bases and the V segment lost 3 bases, leaving 5 bases of the junction unmatched. The CDR3 has 14 amino acids. CDR1 SGHTA and CDR2 FQGNSA come from the germline V gene. The CDR3 loop is CASSFTGGADEQYF. CDR3 bases: TGTGCCAGCAGCTTTACAGGGGGCGCAGACGAGCAGTACTTC.

This clone was seen a single time. The rearrangement links TRBV9 to TRBJ1-1; tentative D call: TRBD1 (5 bases). The CDR3 contains 14 residues. Germline lookup yields CDR1 SGDLS and CDR2 YYNGEE. Trimming took 0 bases from V and 5 from J, leaving 11 bases between them. Written as DNA, the CDR3 is TGTGCCAGCAGCGTAGCAGCCAGGGTGACTGAAGCTTTCTTT. It is translated as CASSVAARVTEAFF.

The J gene is TRBJ1-1, the V gene TRBV28; D is possibly TRBD1 (5 bases). Per germline, CDR1 MDHEN and CDR2 SYDVKM. V was cut by 5 bases and J by 0 bases, with 13 bases left in between. The CDR3 runs 15 residues. The CDR3 bases are TGTGCCAGCAGTCCAAGGGGAGGGGTGAACACTGAAGCTTTCTTT. This gives the protein CASSPRGGVNTEAFF.

V gene TRBV28 combines with J gene TRBJ1-1, with 7 nucleotides matching TRBD1. The V gene's germline CDR1 is MDHEN and CDR2 SYDVKM. This CDR3 comprises 15 residues. V trimming: 7 bases; J trimming: 0 bases; junction bases outside the gene matches: 8. CDR3 sequence (DNA): TGTGCCAGCACCAACAGGGGACAGTTGAACACTGAAGCTTTCTTT. This gives the protein CASTNRGQLNTEAFF.

V gene TRBV5-4 combines with J gene TRBJ2-7; the D gene is possibly TRBD1 (5 bases). This CDR3 is 16 amino acids long. Germline V lookup: CDR1 SGHNT, CDR2 YYREEE (reference sequence). V gave up 3 bases and J gave up 0 bases, with 16 bases separating them. The CDR3 is CASSSQLRDRSYEQYF. DNA of the CDR3: TGTGCCAGCAGCTCCCAACTCAGGGATCGCTCCTACGAGCAGTACTTC. Based on the CDR3 plus reference TRBV5-4 and TRBJ2-7, the full variable domain is ETGVTQSPTHLIKTRGQQVTLRCSSQSGHNTVSWYQQALGQGPQFIFQYYREEENGRGNFPPRFSGLQFPNYSSELNVNALELDDSALYLCASSSQLRDRSYEQYFGPGTRLTVT.

Written as DNA, the CDR3 is TGTGCCAGCACCCAGACAGGGGATAACACTGAAGCTTTCTTT. Protein product: CASTQTGDNTEAFF. The chain combines TRBV25-1 with TRBJ1-1, with TRBD1 identical over 8 bases. V was pared by 7 bases and J by 2 bases, with 6 bases of the junction left unmatched. CDR3 size: 14 residues. The germline CDR1 and CDR2 sequences are MGHDK and SYGVNS.

The chain carries TRBV4-1 and TRBJ1-1; the match to TRBD1 covers 12 bases. The CDR3 totals 17 residues. Germline V gene lookup returns CDR1 MGHRA and CDR2 YSYEKL. V trimming: 0 bases; J trimming: 1 base; junction bases outside the gene matches: 3. CDR3 amino acids: CASSQEGQGAGNTEAFF. CDR3 DNA: TGCGCCAGCAGCCAAGAGGGACAGGGGGCCGGGAACACTGAAGCTTTCTTT.

J is TRBJ1-1 and V is TRBV2; 10 bases are shared with TRBD1. Germline trimming cut 9 bases from V and 0 bases from J; bases unmatched to any gene: 7. The CDR3 is 15 residues long. The germline CDR1 and CDR2 sequences are SNHLY and FYNNEI. CDR3 DNA sequence: TGTGCCAGTCGGGACAGGGGATTTTTGAACACTGAAGCTTTCTTT. Its translation is CASRDRGFLNTEAFF.

The gene calls are TRBV6-2 or TRBV6-3 and TRBJ1-6; no firm D call. This CDR3 has 15 amino acids. With 4 bases removed from V and 3 bases from J, the gap between germline ends came to 10 bases. Germline V CDR1 and CDR2: MNHEY, SVGEGT. DNA of the CDR3: TGTGCCAGCAGTTCCCAAGGAGACTATAATTCACCCCTCCACTTT. Translated: CASSSQGDYNSPLHF.

The chain links TRBV3-1 (or the pseudogene TRBV3-2) to TRBJ2-7, with D possibly TRBD2 on 5 matching bases. V shed 4 bases and J shed 3 bases, with 13 bases lying between them. CDR1 LGHDT and CDR2 YNNKEL come from the germline V gene (reference sequence). There are 14 residues in the CDR3. This chain's CDR3 is CASSPGRGFYEQYF. The CDR3 nucleotides read TGTGCCAGCAGCCCTGGGAGAGGGTTCTACGAGCAGTACTTC.

Comment on this clone: A junction boundary mismatches the germline segment, possibly from a read error. The chain couples TRBV10-2 to TRBJ2-1; 9 bases align to TRBD2. There are 13 residues in the CDR3. Germline lookup yields CDR1 WSHSY and CDR2 SAAADI. The CDR3 here is CASSGGLAGISIF. CDR3 in DNA: TGCGCCAGCAGTGGCGGCCTAGCGGGGATATCGATCTTC.

This rearrangement joins TRBV6-5 to TRBJ2-3, with 7 bases that match TRBD2. V lost 6 bases, J lost 3 bases, and 6 bases stayed unmatched. Germline CDR1 and CDR2: MNHEY and SVGAGI. This CDR3 contains 14 residues. As DNA, the CDR3 is TGTGCCAGCAGCGCCCTAGCGGAGACAGATACGCAGTATTTT. This gives the protein CASSALAETDTQYF.

This chain joins TRBV11-2 and TRBJ1-1, with a tentative D call TRBD1 (5 bases). The CDR3 has 13 residues. V shed 2 bases and J shed 10 bases, with 14 bases lying between them. Germline loops: CDR1 SGHAT, CDR2 FQNNGV. Here the CDR3 reads CASSLYLGQGAFF. CDR3 sequence (DNA): TGTGCCAGCAGCTTATATTTAGGACAAGGAGCTTTCTTT.